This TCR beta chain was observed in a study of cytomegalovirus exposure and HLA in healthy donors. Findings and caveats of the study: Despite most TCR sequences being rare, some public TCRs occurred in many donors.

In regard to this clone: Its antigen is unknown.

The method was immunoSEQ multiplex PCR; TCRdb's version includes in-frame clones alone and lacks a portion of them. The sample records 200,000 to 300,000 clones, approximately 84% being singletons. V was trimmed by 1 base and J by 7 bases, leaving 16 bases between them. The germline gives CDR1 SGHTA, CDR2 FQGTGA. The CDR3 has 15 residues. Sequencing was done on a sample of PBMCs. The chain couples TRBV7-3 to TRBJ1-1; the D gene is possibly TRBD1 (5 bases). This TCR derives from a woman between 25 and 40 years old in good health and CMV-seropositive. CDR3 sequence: CASSLRGGLRSEAFF. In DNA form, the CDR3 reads TGTGCCAGCAGCTTAAGGGGCGGTTTGAGAAGTGAAGCTTTCTTT.